This TCR beta chain was recorded in a study of response to subunit inactivated influenza vaccine. TCRdb reprocessed the RT-PCR reads with MiXCR, giving one entry per CDR3 protein. The repertoire has 400,000 to 550,000 distinct CDR3 sequences, about 25% of them found once; the top ten carry about 1.9%. With 0 bases clipped from V and 4 bases from J, the junction kept 6 bases outside the gene matches. Per germline, CDR1 DFQATT and CDR2 SNEGSKA (reference sequence). The CDR3 has 15 amino acids. The sample consisted of CD4+ T cells sorted from PBMCs, taken around 5 days after vaccination. This TCR was recovered from a man between 50 and 59 years old who received an inactivated influenza vaccine. The chain uses TRBV20-1 and TRBJ2-7, with 10 positions matching TRBD2. In nucleotides, the CDR3 is TGCAGTGCTAGAGATCGCACTAGCGGGAAGTACGAGCAGTACTTC. This translates into CSARDRTSGKYEQYF.